The source of this TCR beta chain is a study of read filtering for tumor transcriptome and immune sequencing. This library used approximately 390 ng RNA and molecular barcoded adaptors spanning alpha/delta and beta/gamma chains. A single record per CDR3 protein comes from TCRdb applying MiXCR to the reads. The sample has some 120,000 distinct CDR3 sequences; approximately 12% are singletons. Study-wide findings and caveats: The sorted CD138-negative fraction was a mixed bone marrow immune population, not purified T cells.

This clonotype was found many times. Its cognate antigen is unknown. This TCR was sampled from a donor at least 40 years old with multiple myeloma. The sequenced sample was a population of CD138-negative cells sorted from bone marrow.

This chain's CDR3 is CSGTGTGDEKLFF. CDR3 nucleotide sequence: TGCAGTGGGACGGGGACAGGGGATGAAAAACTGTTTTTT. The chain joins TRBV20-1 to TRBJ1-4; the match to TRBD1 covers 10 bases. CDR1 and CDR2 from the germline V gene are DFQATT and SNEGSKA (reference sequence). The ends lost 7 bases at V and 6 bases at J; junction bases unmatched: 5. The CDR3 loop spans 13 amino acids.